A single count supports the clone carrying this T cell receptor (beta chain). Its antigen is not identified. This record belongs to a study of T cell repertoires in cytomegalovirus infection. Study as a whole: Recently identified HLA-C-restricted and well-studied HLA-B-restricted CMV epitopes were used. Both CMV infection and a matching HLA type were indicated by public TCR beta signatures. Findings and limits, study-wide: In two of eight donors, the top clonotype was HLA-C-restricted CMV-specific.

MiXCR, run by TCRdb on the reads, gives a single entry per CDR3 protein. The sample lists approximately 280,000 distinct CDR3 sequences, 22% occurring once. Deletions cut 5 bases from V and 2 bases from J, with 12 bases between. CDR1 and CDR2 (germline): SEHNR, FQNEAQ (reference sequence). The CDR3 extends over 14 amino acids. The source material was cultured PBMCs, sampled from culture after CMV antigen stimulation. The TCR comes from a human donor in good health (CMV status not recorded). Some clones in this sample may be carry-over from other donors' samples. The chain has TRBV7-9 and TRBJ1-1; maybe TRBD1 (6 bases). CDR3 in DNA: TGTGCCAGCAGCGTACTAGGGGGAAACACTGAAGCTTTCTTT. It codes for CASSVLGGNTEAFF.